This TCR beta chain came from a study of blood T cells in healthy people across ages. Turning to this clonotype: Its ends do not fully match the called genes, so a read error is possible.

This CDR3 contains 15 residues. The germline V gene encodes CDR1 MNHNY and CDR2 SVGAGI (reference sequence). Peripheral blood was drawn, approximately 9.4 milliliters per donor. It was with a sample-barcoded 5' primer and a J-beta primer mix that a second PCR of about 6 to 11 cycles was run. CDR3-containing paired-end reads numbered at least 2.5 million in each sample. TCRdb called the 5' RACE reads again in MiXCR, with one record for every CDR3 protein. The sample carries 800,000 to 1,300,000 distinct CDR3 sequences, less than 25% recorded once. These data were also filed under a second study, of T cells of mothers and their children.

This sequence was found in a girl aged 2 to 10 in good health. Material: blood. This chain connects TRBV6-6 to TRBJ2-2, with 7 bases identical to TRBD1. The CDR3 DNA follows: TGTGCCGGCAGACAGGGATGGACGGACACCGGGGAGCTGTTTTTT. It translates to CAGRQGWTDTGELFF.